Following are 13 T cell receptor beta chains from one sample sequenced in a study of molecular identifiers for immune sequencing clone quantification. Via MiXCR, TCRdb re-called the PCR reads, giving one row per CDR3 protein. The table records over 600,000 distinct CDR3 sequences, about 20% of them present only once. Material for sequencing was naive CD8+ T cells from blood, with Jurkat cell RNA spiked in. Subset of the sample: FACS-sorted CD8+CD4-CCR7+CD45RA+ naive T cells. The source of these receptors is a human donor in good health. Some libraries in this study had Jurkat cell RNA spiked in.

This clonotype was seen repeatedly, ten times or more. This chain connects TRBV10-3 to TRBJ1-1; 7 bases are shared with TRBD1. The CDR3 has 15 residues. Trimming took 3 bases from V and 3 from J; bases not matched to a gene: 7. Germline lookup yields CDR1 ENHRY and CDR2 SYGVKD. The CDR3 bases are TGTGCCATCAGTGAATTCCAGACAGGGCACACTGAAGCTTTCTTT. Encoded protein: CAISEFQTGHTEAFF.

The chain couples TRBV30 to TRBJ2-3; no firm D call. CDR3 length: 17 amino acids. The V gene lost 4 bases and the J gene lost 2 bases, with 22 bases spanning the gap. Germline V lookup: CDR1 GTSNPN, CDR2 SVGIG (reference sequence). The CDR3 loop is CAWTHPAVAVDTDTQYF. DNA for the CDR3: TGTGCCTGGACACACCCGGCGGTGGCAGTGGACACAGATACGCAGTATTTT.

The V and J genes are TRBV6-1 and TRBJ2-2; 7 positions agree with TRBD1. The CDR3 spans 14 residues. Germline V gives CDR1 MNHNS, CDR2 SASEGT. The V segment lost 7 bases and the J segment 8 bases; nucleotides outside the gene matches: 10. The CDR3 nucleotides read TGTGCCAGCATGTATTACAGGGGAGCGGGGGAGCTGTTTTTT. Protein sequence: CASMYYRGAGELFF.

This clonotype has a handful of counts. The V gene is TRBV12-3 or TRBV12-4, the J gene TRBJ2-5, with D tentatively TRBD1 (5 bases). V was clipped by 5 bases and J by 4 bases, with 11 bases between them. This CDR3 region has 13 residues. The CDR3 reads CASSSQGRETQYF. DNA for the CDR3: TGTGCCAGCAGTAGTCAGGGCCGAGAGACCCAGTACTTC.

The sample holds many counts of this clonotype. V gene TRBV29-1 combines with J gene TRBJ1-2; 7 nucleotides line up with TRBD1. The trim removed 6 bases at V and 1 base at J, leaving 5 bases unmatched. The CDR3 sequence is 13 residues long. Germline V gene data show CDR1 as SQVTM and CDR2 as ANQGSEA. The CDR3 protein is CSVRTGDNYGYTF. The DNA of the CDR3 is TGCAGCGTCAGGACAGGTGATAACTATGGCTACACCTTC. The complete variable domain, with remaining parts taken from reference TRBV29-1 and TRBJ1-2, reads SAVISQKPSRDICQRGTSLTIQCQVDSQVTMMFWYRQQPGQSLTLIATANQGSEATYESGFVIDKFPISRPNLTFSTLTVSNMSPEDSSIYLCSVRTGDNYGYTFGSGTRLTVV.

This clonotype was recorded at least ten times. This chain uses TRBV7-2 with TRBJ2-2, with a weak D call TRBD2 (5 bases). The CDR3 covers 18 residues. The germline CDR1 and CDR2 sequences are SGHTA and FQGNSA. V dropped 5 bases and J dropped 4 bases, with 23 bases sitting between them. CDR3 coding DNA: TGTGCCAGCAGCCCACCCCTAGCTGGGGTTTATCTCACCGGGGAGCTGTTTTTT. Residues: CASSPPLAGVYLTGELFF.

This clonotype was observed a few times. The genes are TRBV13 and TRBJ2-1; D gene unclear. Per germline, CDR1 PRHDT and CDR2 FYEKMQ (reference sequence). The CDR3 length is 14 residues. Trimming shortened V by 0 bases and J by 5 bases, and 8 bases separated the two germline ends. CDR3 DNA sequence: TGTGCCAGCAGCTTAGGACTGGATGACAATGAGCAGTTCTTC. Its translation is CASSLGLDDNEQFF.

There are a few counts of this clonotype. The chain links TRBV27 to TRBJ2-7; D possibly corresponds to TRBD1 (6 bases). The CDR3 has 13 amino acids. The germline gives CDR1 MNHEY, CDR2 SMNVEV (reference sequence). The germline V and J ends were trimmed by 3 bases and 7 bases, with 13 bases remaining between them. The CDR3 bases are TGTGCCAGCAGTTTGGTGGGGGCCCGGGAGCAGTACTTC. It codes for CASSLVGAREQYF.

The rearrangement joins TRBV2 to TRBJ2-7, with a possible D match to TRBD1 (6 bases). Germline V gene lookup returns CDR1 SNHLY and CDR2 FYNNEI. Trimming removed 3 bases from V and 3 bases from J, with 15 bases in between. The CDR3 length is 15 residues. In DNA, the CDR3 is TGTGCCAGCAGTGAGGCTGGGGGCCATTTCTACGAGCAGTACTTC. This translates into CASSEAGGHFYEQYF.

Many counts were recorded for this clonotype. The V and J genes are TRBV27 and TRBJ2-7; D unclear. The V and J ends lost 8 bases and 6 bases respectively, with 11 bases between them. CDR3 length: 11 residues. Per the germline V gene, CDR1 is MNHEY and CDR2 is SMNVEV (reference sequence). The CDR3: CASGPTVEQYF. The CDR3, as DNA: TGTGCCAGCGGTCCGACGGTCGAGCAGTACTTC.

As for this clonotype: The junction shows a germline mismatch at one end, possibly a read error. The chain couples TRBV24-1 to TRBJ2-1; 7 bases line up with TRBD1. Per germline, CDR1 KGHDR and CDR2 SFDVKD. The CDR3 extends over 16 amino acids. Here the CDR3 reads CVTSDKNRQGGNEQFF. In nucleotides, the CDR3 is TGTGTCACCAGTGACAAAAATCGACAGGGTGGAAATGAGCAGTTCTTC.

This clonotype came up many times. The genes are TRBV5-6 and TRBJ2-1, with a weak D call TRBD1 (5 bases). The CDR3 runs 15 residues. The germline V gene has CDR1 SGHDT and CDR2 YYEEEE. The V and J ends lost 1 base and 2 bases respectively, with 10 bases between them. CDR3 nucleotides: TGTGCCAGCAGCTTGTTCAGGGCGACCTACAATGAGCAGTTCTTC. Protein sequence: CASSLFRATYNEQFF.

About this clonotype itself: A read error may be the cause here, since a much bigger clone is one base away. The rearrangement links TRBV5-3 to TRBJ2-7; D ambiguous. TRBV5-3 is recorded as an ORF, its role being uncertain. Trimming took 10 bases from V and 0 from J, leaving 14 bases between them. CDR3 length equals 13 residues. DNA for the CDR3: TGTGCCGGCAGGACCAGTAGCTCCTACGAGCAGTACTTC. Protein sequence: CAGRTSSSYEQYF.